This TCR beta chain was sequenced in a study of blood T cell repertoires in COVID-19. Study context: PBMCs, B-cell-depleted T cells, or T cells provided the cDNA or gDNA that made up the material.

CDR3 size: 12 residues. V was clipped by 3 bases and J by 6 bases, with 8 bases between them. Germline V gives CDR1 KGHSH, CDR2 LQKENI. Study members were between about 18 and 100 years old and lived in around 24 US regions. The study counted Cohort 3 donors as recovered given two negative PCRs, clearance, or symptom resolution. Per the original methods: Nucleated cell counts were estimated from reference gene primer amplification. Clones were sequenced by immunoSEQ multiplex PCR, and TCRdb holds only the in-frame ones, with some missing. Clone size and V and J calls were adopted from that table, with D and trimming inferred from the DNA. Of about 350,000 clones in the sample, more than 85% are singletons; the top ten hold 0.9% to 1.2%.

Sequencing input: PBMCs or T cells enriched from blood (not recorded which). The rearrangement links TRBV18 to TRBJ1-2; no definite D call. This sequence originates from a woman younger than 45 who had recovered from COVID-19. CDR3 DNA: TGTGCCAGCTCACCCTCAGGCAATGGCTACACCTTC. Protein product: CASSPSGNGYTF. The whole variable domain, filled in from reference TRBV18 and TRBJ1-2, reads NAGVMQNPRHLVRRRGQEARLRCSPMKGHSHVYWYRQLPEEGLKFMVYLQKENIIDESGMPKERFSAEFPKEGPSILRIQQVVRGDSAAYFCASSPSGNGYTFGSGTRLTVV.